This T cell receptor (beta chain) comes out of a study of blood T cell repertoires in COVID-19. Overall study context: COVID-19 samples, acute and convalescent, were from the United States, Italy and Spain.

CDR3 size: 15 residues. Germline V gene sequence: CDR1 SGHDT, CDR2 YYEEEE. Trimming pared 4 bases from V and 0 bases from J, leaving 14 bases between. Here immunoSEQ multiplex PCR was the method, and the copy in TCRdb shows in-frame clones only, minus some. Of about 270,000 clones detected, more than 75% appear once; the ten largest clones hold about 10%. The chain recombines TRBV5-6 with TRBJ2-7; perhaps TRBD1 as D (7 bases). The clonotype comes from a middle-aged man with active or convalescent COVID-19. Sequencing was carried out using peripheral blood. The CDR3 DNA is TGTGCCAGCAGCGCGGGACAGCTGTACTCCTACGAGCAGTACTTC. It translates to CASSAGQLYSYEQYF. Looking up the rest from reference TRBV5-6 and TRBJ2-7 gives the full variable domain: DAGVTQSPTHLIKTRGQQVTLRCSPKSGHDTVSWYQQALGQGPQFIFQYYEEEERQRGNFPDRFSGHQFPNYSSELNVNALLLGDSALYLCASSAGQLYSYEQYFGPGTRLTVT.